This is a list of T cell receptor beta chains from one sample in a study of T cells after yellow fever vaccination. TCRdb passed the 5' RACE reads through MiXCR, listing each CDR3 protein once. The sample records 110,000 to 150,000 distinct CDR3 sequences, 5% to 7.5% being singletons. The source was CD4+ T cells sorted from PBMCs, collected 10 days after the yellow fever booster vaccination. These receptors all come from a man aged 30 to 39 who received the YFV17D yellow fever vaccine. Both conserved end residues are part of each CDR3. Each record gives: V gene, clone size, D gene, J gene, CDR3 DNA, CDR3 protein. The D gene is left open where the match is weak. Only some rows state a clone size, as once, few, many or a class for expanded clones.

>TRBV7-2|-|-|TRBJ1-1
TGTGCCAGCAGCTTGGCAGACAGTTTTGGGGAAGCTTTCTTT
CASSLADSFGEAFF
>TRBV19|few|TRBD1|TRBJ2-1
TGTGCCAGTAGTTCCCCGAGGACAGGGGGCGGCGGGCGCTCACGCGATGAGCAGTTCTTC
CASSSPRTGGGGRSRDEQFF
>TRBV29-1|few|-|TRBJ2-6
TGCAGCGTTTGGGGGGCGTCTGGGGCCAACGTCCTGACTTTC
CSVWGASGANVLTF
>TRBV6-1|-|-|TRBJ2-1
TGTGCCAGCACCCCCGCGAGGACTGGAGCCTACAATGAGCAGTTCTTC
CASTPARTGAYNEQFF
>TRBV20-1|many|-|TRBJ1-2
TGCAGTGCTAAAACGGGGGGCTACACCTTC
CSAKTGGYTF
>TRBV12-3/TRBV12-4|many|TRBD2|TRBJ2-5
TGTGCCAGCAGTTTAACTAGCGGGAGTAGCGGGACCCAGTACTTC
CASSLTSGSSGTQYF
>TRBV5-5|many|-|TRBJ2-2
TGTGCCAGCAGCTTGGCCTACGGGAACACCGGGGAGCTGTTTTTT
CASSLAYGNTGELFF
>TRBV11-2|many|-|TRBJ2-3
TGTGCCAGCAGCGGGGACCGATGGGGGGTAGATACGCAGTATTTT
CASSGDRWGVDTQYF
>TRBV5-1|many|-|TRBJ2-4
TGCGCCAGCAGCTTGGAGCTTGGCCAGTGGGGTGGCATTCAGTACTTC
CASSLELGQWGGIQYF
>TRBV7-8|many|TRBD2|TRBJ2-5
TGTGCCAGCAGCCCGTCTAGCGGGATCGGGGAGACCCAGTACTTC
CASSPSSGIGETQYF
>TRBV20-1|many|TRBD1|TRBJ2-6
TGCAGTGCTAGCAAGGGGGCTGGTGGGGCCAACGTCCTGACTTTC
CSASKGAGGANVLTF
>TRBV5-1|many|-|TRBJ1-2
TGCGCCAGCAGCTCGGCGGCACAGGGAGACTATGGCTACACCTTC
CASSSAAQGDYGYTF
>TRBV18|many|-|TRBJ1-5
TGTGCCAGCTCATCAGGTAATAGCAATCAGCCCCAGCATTTT
CASSSGNSNQPQHF
>TRBV11-1|many|-|TRBJ1-5
TGTGCCAGCAGTCCAGCACCTACTCCTTATAGCAATCAGCCCCAGCATTTT
CASSPAPTPYSNQPQHF
>TRBV7-2|many|-|TRBJ2-6
TGTGCCAGCAGCTTAGGCGGAAACTCTGGGGCCAACGTCCTGACTTTC
CASSLGGNSGANVLTF
>TRBV10-3|many|-|TRBJ2-5
TGTGCCATCAGTGAGGGTGGGGAGACCCAGTACTTC
CAISEGGETQYF
>TRBV7-2|many|-|TRBJ1-4
TGTGCCAGCAGCATCCGGGTTGCAACTAATGAAAAACTGTTTTTT
CASSIRVATNEKLFF
>TRBV2|many|-|TRBJ1-2
TGTGCCAGCAGTGGGGAGCGGGACTATGGCTACACCTTC
CASSGERDYGYTF
>TRBV5-5|many|TRBD1|TRBJ2-1
TGTGCCAGCAGAACGGGACAGGGATCCTACAATGAGCAGTTCTTC
CASRTGQGSYNEQFF
>TRBV3-1|many|TRBD2|TRBJ2-1
TGTGCCAGCAGCCAAGGGTCCCTAGCGGGAGTAGGGGAGCAGTTCTTC
CASSQGSLAGVGEQFF
>TRBV18|-|-|TRBJ2-3
TGTGCCAGCTCCCCCCGCGGCGGGAACACAGATACGCAGTATTTT
CASSPRGGNTDTQYF
>TRBV12-3/TRBV12-4|many|-|TRBJ2-7
TGTGCCAGCAGTCCCCCCAAGCGGCTCTCCTACGAGCAGTACTTC
CASSPPKRLSYEQYF
>TRBV20-1|many|-|TRBJ2-5
TGCAGTGCTAGACCCTCTATTCACGAACCGGGGGAGACCCAGTACTTC
CSARPSIHEPGETQYF
>TRBV13|many|TRBD1|TRBJ1-5
TGTGCCAGCAGCATCAGGGACAGGGGGCACCATCAGCCCCAGCATTTT
CASSIRDRGHHQPQHF
>TRBV5-1|many|-|TRBJ2-1
TGCGCCAGCAGCTCAGAAGGGAGGCCGGAGCAGTTCTTC
CASSSEGRPEQFF
>TRBV18|-|TRBD2|TRBJ2-7
TGTGCCAGCTCACAGGGGACTAGCAAGAGCGAGCAGTACTTC
CASSQGTSKSEQYF
>TRBV11-3|many|-|TRBJ2-1
TGTGCCAGCAGCTCCTTCGGGGCAAATGAGCAGTTCTTC
CASSSFGANEQFF
>TRBV28|many|TRBD2|TRBJ2-1
TGTGCCACTATTCGACTAGCGGAGACCAATGAGCAGTTCTTC
CATIRLAETNEQFF
>TRBV20-1|-|-|TRBJ1-1
TGCAGTGCTAGACGGGGGGATCGGACGGGAAATGGGGACACTGAAGCTTTCTTT
CSARRGDRTGNGDTEAFF
>TRBV5-1|many|-|TRBJ2-1
TGCGCCAGCAGCTCGGCGTTTGGGGCAATGAATGAGCAGTTCTTC
CASSSAFGAMNEQFF
>TRBV5-6|-|-|TRBJ2-2
TGTGCCAGCAGCCCCGGGATGATCTGCGGGGAGCTGTTTTTT
CASSPGMICGELFF
>TRBV7-8|many|TRBD2|TRBJ2-2
TGTGCCAGCCGCGGGACTAGCGGGAGAGTCACCGGGGAGCTGTTTTTT
CASRGTSGRVTGELFF
>TRBV5-1|many|-|TRBJ2-1
TGCGCCAGCAGCTTGTCGTATGTAACGAACAATGAGCAGTTCTTC
CASSLSYVTNNEQFF
>TRBV3-1|-|-|TRBJ2-3
TGTGCCACCTCCCAAGTAACCTTAACCACGGATACGCAGTATTTT
CATSQVTLTTDTQYF
>TRBV6-1|many|-|TRBJ2-3
TGTGCCAGCAGTGTCGGACTATCGACAGATACGCAGTATTTT
CASSVGLSTDTQYF
>TRBV7-2|many|-|TRBJ1-1
TGTGCCAGCAGCCCCGGGGGGGGCTACACTGAAGCTTTCTTT
CASSPGGGYTEAFF
>TRBV20-1|many|-|TRBJ2-1
TGCAGTGCTTGGCGTCATGAGCAGTTCTTC
CSAWRHEQFF
>TRBV7-8|many|-|TRBJ2-2
TGTGCCAGCAGCTTAGCGCTCCTGGGGACCGGGGAGCTGTTTTTT
CASSLALLGTGELFF
>TRBV12-3/TRBV12-4|-|TRBD1|TRBJ2-7
TGTGCCAGCAGTCGGGACAGGGGTGGGTACGAGCAGTACTTC
CASSRDRGGYEQYF
>TRBV6-5|many|-|TRBJ2-2
TGTGCCAGCAGTTACTCTCGCCAGCGCACCGGGGAGCTGTTTTTT
CASSYSRQRTGELFF
>TRBV7-1|-|TRBD2|TRBJ2-7
TGTGCCAGCAGCTCTTTAGCGGGAAGGACCTACGAGCAGTACTTC
CASSSLAGRTYEQYF
>TRBV29-1|many|-|TRBJ2-3
TGCAGCGTCCGAGGGACAGATACGCAGTATTTT
CSVRGTDTQYF
>TRBV24-1|few|-|TRBJ2-1
TGTGCCACCAGTGATTTGCTAGTCGATGAGCAGTTCTTC
CATSDLLVDEQFF
>TRBV20-1|many|-|TRBJ2-6
TGCAGTGCGAACCCCGGATTCTCTGGGGCCAACGTCCTGACTTTC
CSANPGFSGANVLTF
>TRBV7-9|many|-|TRBJ2-3
TGTGCCAGCAGCAGAAGTGACAGGAGCAGCACAGATACGCAGTATTTT
CASSRSDRSSTDTQYF
>TRBV11-2|many|-|TRBJ2-3
TGTGCCAGCAGCTTAGTTCCAGATACGCAGTATTTT
CASSLVPDTQYF
>TRBV5-1|-|-|TRBJ2-1
TGCGCCAGCGGGAGCGCCAGCTCCTACAATGAGCAGTTCTTC
CASGSASSYNEQFF
>TRBV20-1|many|-|TRBJ2-5
TGCAGTGCTAGCAGGCAGGGCCAGCGGGAGACCCAGTACTTC
CSASRQGQRETQYF
>TRBV19|few|-|TRBJ2-6
TGTGCCAGTAATAGACAGGATGGGGCCAACGTCCTGACTTTC
CASNRQDGANVLTF
>TRBV5-4|-|-|TRBJ2-1
TGTGCCAGCAGCTTGGTGGGTCGGGAGCAGTTCTTC
CASSLVGREQFF
>TRBV18|many|TRBD1|TRBJ1-3
TGTGCCAGCTCACCGGACAGGGCCGTTGATGGAAACACCATATATTTT
CASSPDRAVDGNTIYF
>TRBV7-2|-|-|TRBJ2-7
TGTGCCAGCAGCCTCTCACCAGCTGGGATCCAGCAGTACTTC
CASSLSPAGIQQYF
>TRBV7-2|many|-|TRBJ2-1
TGTGCCAGCAGCCCGCCTGGACCATACAATGAGCAGTTCTTC
CASSPPGPYNEQFF
>TRBV29-1|many|TRBD2|TRBJ2-1
TGCAGCTCCCTTGGCGCCGGGGAGGGGTACAATGAGCAGTTCTTC
CSSLGAGEGYNEQFF
>TRBV18|few|TRBD1|TRBJ1-5
TGTGCCAGCTCCCCGGGACAGGGTGGTTCGCAGCCCCAGCATTTT
CASSPGQGGSQPQHF
>TRBV6-2/TRBV6-3|many|-|TRBJ2-1
TGTGCCAGCAGGAGGAGGGGTGAGCAGTTCTTC
CASRRRGEQFF
>TRBV6-1|many|TRBD1|TRBJ2-7
TGTGCCAGCAGTGAAGCCGGGACAGTCACTTACGAGCAGTACTTC
CASSEAGTVTYEQYF